This T cell receptor (beta chain) was recorded in a study of cytomegalovirus exposure and HLA in healthy donors. Of note for this clone: Its matching antigen is unknown.

Study observations and caveats: Most TCR sequences showed up rarely, but some public TCRs showed up in many donors.

Whereas donors were nominally healthy upon sampling, unrecorded immune exposures were probable. 60 Vbeta and 13 Jbeta primers were used in PCR. Data came from immunoSEQ multiplex PCR; TCRdb stores just in-frame clones and leaves some out. The table has approximately 240,000 clones, roughly 87% seen once. V was shortened by 8 bases and J by 3 bases, with 13 bases between the two germline ends. The germline gives CDR1 MNHNS, CDR2 SASEGT. The CDR3 spans 14 residues. The J gene is TRBJ2-2, the V gene TRBV6-1, with D perhaps matching TRBD2 (6 bases). This TCR came from a woman aged 35 to 49 in good health and CMV-seropositive. Material for sequencing was PBMCs. The CDR3 reads CASGVIADTGELFF. CDR3 bases: TGTGCCAGCGGTGTAATAGCGGACACCGGGGAGCTGTTTTTT.